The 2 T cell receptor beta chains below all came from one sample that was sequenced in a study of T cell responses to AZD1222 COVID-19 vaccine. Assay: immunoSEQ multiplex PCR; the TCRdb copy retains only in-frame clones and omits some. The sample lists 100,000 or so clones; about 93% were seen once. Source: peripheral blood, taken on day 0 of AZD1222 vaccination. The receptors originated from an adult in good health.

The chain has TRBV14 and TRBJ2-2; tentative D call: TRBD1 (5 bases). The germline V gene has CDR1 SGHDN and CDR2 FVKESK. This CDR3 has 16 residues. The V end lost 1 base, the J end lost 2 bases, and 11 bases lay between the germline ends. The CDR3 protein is CASSQGTDINTGELFF. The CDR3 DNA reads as TGTGCCAGCAGCCAAGGGACGGACATCAACACCGGGGAGCTGTTTTTT.

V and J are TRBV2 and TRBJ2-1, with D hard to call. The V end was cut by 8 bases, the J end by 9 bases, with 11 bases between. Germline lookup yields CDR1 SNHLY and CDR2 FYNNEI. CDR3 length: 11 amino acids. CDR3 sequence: CASVGSGEQFF. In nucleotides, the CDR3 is TGTGCCAGCGTCGGCTCGGGTGAGCAGTTCTTC.